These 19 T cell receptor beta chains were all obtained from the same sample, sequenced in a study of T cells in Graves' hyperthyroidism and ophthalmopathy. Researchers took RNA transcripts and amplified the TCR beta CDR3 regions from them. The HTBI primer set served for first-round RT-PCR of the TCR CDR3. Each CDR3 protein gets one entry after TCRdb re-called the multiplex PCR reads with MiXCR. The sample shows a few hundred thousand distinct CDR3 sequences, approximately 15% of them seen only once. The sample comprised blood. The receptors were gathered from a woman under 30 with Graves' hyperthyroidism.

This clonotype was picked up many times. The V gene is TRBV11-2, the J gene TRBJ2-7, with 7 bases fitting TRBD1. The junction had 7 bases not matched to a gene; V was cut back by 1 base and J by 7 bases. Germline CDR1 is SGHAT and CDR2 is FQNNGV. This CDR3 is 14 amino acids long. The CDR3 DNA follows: TGTGCCAGCAGCTTAGGACAGGGTTTGGAGGAGCAGTACTTC. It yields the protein CASSLGQGLEEQYF.

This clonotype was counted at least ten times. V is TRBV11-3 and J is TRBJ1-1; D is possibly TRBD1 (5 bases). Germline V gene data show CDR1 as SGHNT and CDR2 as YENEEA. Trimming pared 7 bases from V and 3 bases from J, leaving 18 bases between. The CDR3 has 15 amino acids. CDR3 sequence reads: CASTHDGTLYTEAFF. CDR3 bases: TGTGCCAGCACCCACGACGGGACTTTGTACACTGAAGCTTTCTTT. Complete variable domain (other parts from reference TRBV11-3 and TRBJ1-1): EAGVVQSPRYKIIEKKQPVAFWCNPISGHNTLYWYLQNLGQGPELLIRYENEEAVDDSQLPKDRFSAERLKGVDSTLKIQPAELGDSAVYLCASTHDGTLYTEAFFGQGTRLTVV.

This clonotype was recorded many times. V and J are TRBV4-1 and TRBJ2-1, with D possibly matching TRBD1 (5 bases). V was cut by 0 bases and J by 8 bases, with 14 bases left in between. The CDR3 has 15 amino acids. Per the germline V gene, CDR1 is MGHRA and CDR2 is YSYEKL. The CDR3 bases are TGCGCCAGCAGCCAAGATCAGGGCAGTGGGGATGAGCAGTTCTTC. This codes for CASSQDQGSGDEQFF.

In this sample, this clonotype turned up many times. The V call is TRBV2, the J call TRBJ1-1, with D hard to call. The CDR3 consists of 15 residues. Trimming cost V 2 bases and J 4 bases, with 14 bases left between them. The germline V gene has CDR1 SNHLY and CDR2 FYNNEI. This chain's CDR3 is CASSERGGSLTEAFF. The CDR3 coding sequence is TGTGCCAGCAGTGAACGGGGAGGGAGCCTCACTGAAGCTTTCTTT.

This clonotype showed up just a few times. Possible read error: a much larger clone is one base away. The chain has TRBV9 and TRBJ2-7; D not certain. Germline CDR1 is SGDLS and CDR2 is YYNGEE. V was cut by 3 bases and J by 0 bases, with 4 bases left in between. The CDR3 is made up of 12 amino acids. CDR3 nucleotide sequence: TGTGCCAGCAGCGCCAGCTCCTACGAGCAGTACGTC. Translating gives CASSASSYEQYV.

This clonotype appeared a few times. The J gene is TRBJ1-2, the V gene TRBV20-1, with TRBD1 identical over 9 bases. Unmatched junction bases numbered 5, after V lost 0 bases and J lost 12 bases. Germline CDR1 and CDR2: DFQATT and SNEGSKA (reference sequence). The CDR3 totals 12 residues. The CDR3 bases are TGCAGTGCTAGAGATTGGACAGGGGAGGACACCTTC. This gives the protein CSARDWTGEDTF.

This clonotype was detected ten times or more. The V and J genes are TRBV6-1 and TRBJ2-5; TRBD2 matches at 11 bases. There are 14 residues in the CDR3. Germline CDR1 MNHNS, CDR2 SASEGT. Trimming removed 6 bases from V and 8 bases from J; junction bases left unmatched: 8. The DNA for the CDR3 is TGTGCCAGCAGCCAGGGACTAGCGGTAGACACCCAGTACTTC. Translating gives CASSQGLAVDTQYF.

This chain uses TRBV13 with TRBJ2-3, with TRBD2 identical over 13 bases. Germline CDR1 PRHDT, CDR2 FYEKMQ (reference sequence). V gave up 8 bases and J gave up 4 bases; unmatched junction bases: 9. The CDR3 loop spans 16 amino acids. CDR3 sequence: CASGPPGLAGSDTQYF. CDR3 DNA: TGTGCCAGCGGCCCACCGGGACTAGCGGGATCAGATACGCAGTATTTT.

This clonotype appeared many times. The CDR3 bases are TGTGCCAGCAGTAGACAGGGGTTGGCGCAGTATTTT. The encoded protein is CASSRQGLAQYF. The genes are TRBV28 and TRBJ2-3; 8 bases agree with TRBD1. V shed 5 bases, J shed 10 bases, and the junction held 5 bases outside the gene matches. The CDR3 is 12 amino acids. Germline values: CDR1 MDHEN, CDR2 SYDVKM.

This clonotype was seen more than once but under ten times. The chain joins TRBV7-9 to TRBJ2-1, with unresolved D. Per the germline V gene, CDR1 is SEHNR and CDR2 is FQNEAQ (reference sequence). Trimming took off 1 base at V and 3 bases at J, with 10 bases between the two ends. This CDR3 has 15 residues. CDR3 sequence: CASSLGQALYNEQFF. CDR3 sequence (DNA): TGTGCCAGCAGCTTAGGTCAGGCCCTCTACAATGAGCAGTTCTTC.

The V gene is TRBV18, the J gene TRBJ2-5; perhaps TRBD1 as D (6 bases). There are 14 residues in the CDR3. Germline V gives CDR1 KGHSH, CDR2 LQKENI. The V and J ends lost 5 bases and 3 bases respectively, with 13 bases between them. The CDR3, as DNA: TGTGCCAGCTCAGCCCGGACAGCCGAAGAGACCCAGTACTTC. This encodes CASSARTAEETQYF.

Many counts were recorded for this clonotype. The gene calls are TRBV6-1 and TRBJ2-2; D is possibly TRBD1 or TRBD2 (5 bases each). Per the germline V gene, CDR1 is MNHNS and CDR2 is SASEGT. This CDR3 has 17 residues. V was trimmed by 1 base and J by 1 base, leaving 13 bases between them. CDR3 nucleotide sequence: TGTGCCAGCAGTGAAGGGCGAGGGGTCCTGAACACCGGGGAGCTGTTTTTT. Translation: CASSEGRGVLNTGELFF.

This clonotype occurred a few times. The CDR3 loop reads CAWSANRGATQYF. As DNA, the CDR3 is TGTGCCTGGAGTGCCAACAGGGGGGCGACCCAGTACTTC. This chain links TRBV30 with TRBJ2-5; 8 bases map to TRBD1. With 1 base clipped from V and 7 bases from J, the junction kept 5 bases outside the gene matches. From germline, CDR1 is GTSNPN and CDR2 SVGIG (reference sequence). The CDR3 covers 13 residues.

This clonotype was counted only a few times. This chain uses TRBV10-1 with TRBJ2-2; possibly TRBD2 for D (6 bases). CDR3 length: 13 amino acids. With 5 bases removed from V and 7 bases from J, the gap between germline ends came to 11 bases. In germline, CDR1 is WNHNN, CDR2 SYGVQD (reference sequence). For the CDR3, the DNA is TGCGCCAGCAGTTATAGCGGCCTCGGGGAGCTGTTTTTT. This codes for CASSYSGLGELFF.

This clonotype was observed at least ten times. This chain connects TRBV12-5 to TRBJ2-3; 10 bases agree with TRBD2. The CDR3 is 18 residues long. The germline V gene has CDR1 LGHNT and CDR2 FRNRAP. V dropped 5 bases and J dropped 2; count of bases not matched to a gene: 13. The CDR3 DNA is TGTGCTAGTGGTCCCAGCGGGGGAGCGGGAGGGTCCACAGATACGCAGTATTTT. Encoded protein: CASGPSGGAGGSTDTQYF.

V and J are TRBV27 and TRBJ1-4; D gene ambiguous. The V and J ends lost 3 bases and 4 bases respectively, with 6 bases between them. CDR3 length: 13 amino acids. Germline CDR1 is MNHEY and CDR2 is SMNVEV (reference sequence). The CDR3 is CASSFSGNEKLFF. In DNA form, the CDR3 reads TGTGCCAGCAGTTTTTCGGGTAATGAAAAACTGTTTTTT.

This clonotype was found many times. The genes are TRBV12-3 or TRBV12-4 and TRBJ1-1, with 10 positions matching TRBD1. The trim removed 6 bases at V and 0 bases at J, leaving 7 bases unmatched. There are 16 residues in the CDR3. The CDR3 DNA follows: TGTGCCAGCAGCACAGACAGGGGGCGGATGAACACTGAAGCTTTCTTT. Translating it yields CASSTDRGRMNTEAFF.

The CDR3 sequence is CASTQGSETQYF. Written as DNA, the CDR3 is TGTGCCAGCACCCAAGGCTCAGAGACCCAGTACTTC. The chain recombines TRBV12-3 or TRBV12-4 with TRBJ2-5, with D uncertain. This CDR3 has 12 amino acids. Trimming stripped 7 bases from V and 4 bases from J, with 10 bases between.

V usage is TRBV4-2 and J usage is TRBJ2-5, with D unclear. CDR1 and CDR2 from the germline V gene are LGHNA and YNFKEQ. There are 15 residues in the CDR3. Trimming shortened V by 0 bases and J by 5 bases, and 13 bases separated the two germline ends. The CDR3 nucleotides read TGTGCCAGCAGCCAAGATACAGCCGGGCGTGAGACCCAGTACTTC. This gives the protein CASSQDTAGRETQYF.